These 2 T cell receptor beta chains came from one sample sequenced in a study of beta chain features in type 1 diabetes. Sequencing targeted expressed TCRB transcripts, as all isolated RNA had been reverse transcribed. The assay was immunoSEQ multiplex PCR, and TCRdb's table has in-frame clones only and misses some. The data contain over 650,000 clones, over 12% of them seen just once; the ten biggest clones take up 0.035% to 0.04%. Their recognized antigens are unknown. Regarding the study as a whole: Moderately but significantly shorter TCRB CDR3s were found in Type 1 diabetes patients in all four CD4+ subsets.

Sequencing was performed on naive CD4+ T cells from blood. These receptors all stem from a man younger than 30 with type 1 diabetes.

V is TRBV7-2 and J is TRBJ2-7, with 10 bases matching TRBD2. The CDR3 runs to 18 residues. J was trimmed by 5 bases and V by 1 base; bases with no gene match: 14. Per germline, CDR1 SGHTA and CDR2 FQGNSA. This CDR3 reads CASSLGPASGSTGHEQYF. CDR3 in DNA: TGTGCCAGCAGCTTAGGGCCGGCTAGCGGGAGTACAGGGCACGAGCAGTACTTC.

Comment on this clone: This CDR3 is also generated by other DNA sequences in the sample. J is TRBJ2-3 and V is TRBV5-1; D ambiguous. The CDR3 loop spans 12 amino acids. The V end was cut by 0 bases, the J end by 4 bases, with 3 bases between. CDR1 is SGHRS and CDR2 is YFSETQ in the germline V gene. The DNA for the CDR3 is TGCGCCAGCAGCTTGGAAGCAGATACGCAGTATTTT. It encodes CASSLEADTQYF.